Following are 23 T cell receptor beta chains from one sample sequenced in a study of tumor-infiltrating lymphocytes in localized non-small cell lung cancer. Profiled with immunoSEQ multiplex PCR; TCRdb holds only in-frame clones, not every one. Of 25,000 to 30,000 clones listed, over 75% are singletons. The sequencing input was lung tumor tissue. Receptors were obtained from a human donor with non-small cell lung cancer.

J is TRBJ1-4 and V is TRBV23-1; D unclear. TRBV23-1 is known as an ORF, though its function is uncertain. Trimming pared 7 bases from V and 7 bases from J, leaving 10 bases between. This CDR3 spans 12 amino acids. For the CDR3, the DNA is TGCGCCAGCACTACTTCAACTGAAAAACTGTTTTTT. Amino acid sequence: CASTTSTEKLFF.

This rearrangement joins TRBV19 to TRBJ1-1; 7 bases agree with TRBD1. The CDR3 consists of 16 residues. Germline loops: CDR1 LNHDA, CDR2 SQIVND (reference sequence). The junction had 11 bases not matched to a gene; V was cut back by 4 bases and J by 3 bases. CDR3 sequence reads: CASSRQGGVRDTEAFF. For the CDR3, the DNA is TGTGCCAGTAGTAGACAGGGCGGGGTAAGGGACACTGAAGCTTTCTTT.

V gene TRBV7-2 combines with J gene TRBJ2-3; D is ambiguous. CDR1 SGHTA and CDR2 FQGNSA come from the germline V gene. V was trimmed by 4 bases and J by 2 bases, leaving 16 bases between them. This CDR3 contains 16 residues. The CDR3 DNA reads as TGTGCCAGCAGCTCCTCAGTGGTTCGACTCACAGATACGCAGTATTTT. Protein product: CASSSSVVRLTDTQYF.

V gene TRBV5-1 combines with J gene TRBJ2-4, with D possibly being TRBD1 or TRBD2 (5 bases each). The CDR3 covers 14 residues. Germline CDR1 reads SGHRS; CDR2 reads YFSETQ. V was trimmed by 0 bases and J by 1 base, leaving 5 bases between them. This CDR3 reads CASSLGGAKNIQYF. Here the CDR3 DNA reads TGCGCCAGCAGCTTGGGGGGGGCCAAAAACATTCAGTACTTC.

V is TRBV4-1 and J is TRBJ2-1; the D gene is possibly TRBD1 (5 bases). Deletions cut 2 bases from V and 6 bases from J, with 14 bases between. The CDR3 totals 15 residues. Germline V gene lookup returns CDR1 MGHRA and CDR2 YSYEKL. The CDR3 DNA is TGCGCCAGCAGCCAAACAGGTGATGGTGGCAATGAGCAGTTCTTC. Protein: CASSQTGDGGNEQFF.

By frequency in the sample, this clone is medium-sized. CDR3 DNA: TGTGCCAGCAGCCACACGGGCATTACGTCCGAGCAGTACTTC. It specifies CASSHTGITSEQYF. The rearrangement joins TRBV27 to TRBJ2-7; no clear D gene. CDR1 is MNHEY, CDR2 SMNVEV, per germline (reference sequence). The V end was cut by 6 bases, the J end by 6 bases, with 18 bases between. The CDR3 covers 14 residues.

The chain has TRBV5-4 and TRBJ1-5; TRBD1 aligns across 9 bases. The CDR3 extends over 16 amino acids. Germline V gene data show CDR1 as SGHNT and CDR2 as YYREEE (reference sequence). With V trimmed by 4 bases and J by 3 bases, 8 bases remained unmatched. CDR3 DNA sequence: TGTGCCAGCAGCCAAGGGACAGGGAGTCTCAATCAGCCCCAGCATTTT. Translation: CASSQGTGSLNQPQHF.

The chain recombines TRBV4-3 with TRBJ1-5; D remains ambiguous. This CDR3 is 13 amino acids long. The germline V gene encodes CDR1 LGHNA and CDR2 YSLEER. Trimming shortened V by 2 bases and J by 6 bases, and 8 bases separated the two germline ends. CDR3 sequence (DNA): TGCGCCAGCAGCCAAAAGCGGGGTCAGCCCCAGCATTTT. This sequence encodes CASSQKRGQPQHF.

V is TRBV5-1 and J is TRBJ1-2; 7 positions match TRBD1. Germline V CDR1 and CDR2: SGHRS, YFSETQ. The ends lost 1 base at V and 8 bases at J; junction bases unmatched: 5. This CDR3 has 13 residues. The CDR3 sequence: CASSLTGEHGYTF. CDR3 bases: TGCGCCAGCAGCTTGACAGGGGAGCACGGCTACACCTTC.

The rearrangement links TRBV4-3 to TRBJ1-2; D may be TRBD1 (6 bases). There are 15 residues in the CDR3. Germline V gene lookup returns CDR1 LGHNA and CDR2 YSLEER. Trimming stripped 3 bases from V and 4 bases from J, with 15 bases between. The CDR3 spells CASSQGAGIGYGYTF. For the CDR3, the DNA is TGCGCCAGCAGCCAGGGGGCGGGGATCGGCTATGGCTACACCTTC.

The chain uses TRBV9 and TRBJ1-3; D unresolved. The CDR3 length is 16 residues. CDR1 and CDR2 (germline): SGDLS, YYNGEE. V was pared by 0 bases and J by 3 bases, with 13 bases between. CDR3 DNA: TGTGCCAGCAGCGTAGGCGGCAGCAACTTTGGAAACACCATATATTTT. Translated, it gives CASSVGGSNFGNTIYF.

This chain connects TRBV6-1 to TRBJ2-2; 7 bases line up with TRBD2. CDR1 is MNHNS, CDR2 SASEGT, per germline. V was pared by 6 bases and J by 3 bases, with 7 bases of the junction left unmatched. This CDR3 comprises 15 residues. CDR3 DNA sequence: TGTGCCAGCAGGGTTCAGGGAGGGGACACCGGGGAGCTGTTTTTT. Translating it yields CASRVQGGDTGELFF.

V and J are TRBV23-1 and TRBJ1-5; D is unclear. TRBV23-1 counts as an open reading frame of uncertain function. V lost 7 bases to trimming and J lost 6 bases, with 7 bases between them. The CDR3 runs to 11 residues. CDR3 protein: CASMAGQPQHF. The CDR3 DNA reads as TGCGCCAGCATGGCGGGTCAGCCCCAGCATTTT.

This clone was found once. The CDR3 DNA reads as TGTGCCAGCAGTTTATTAAGCAATAAGCTAAACACCATATATTTT. This translates into CASSLLSNKLNTIYF. This chain joins TRBV28 and TRBJ1-3, with no clear D. CDR3 length: 15 residues. CDR1 is MDHEN, CDR2 SYDVKM, per germline. V dropped 1 base and J dropped 6 bases, with 13 bases sitting between them.

The rearrangement uses TRBV19 and TRBJ1-1; D uncertain. Per germline, CDR1 LNHDA and CDR2 SQIVND (reference sequence). The CDR3 is made up of 13 amino acids. The V end lost 4 bases, the J end lost 0 bases, and 6 bases lay between the germline ends. CDR3 protein: CASSRRMNTEAFF. The CDR3 coding sequence is TGTGCCAGTAGTAGGCGGATGAACACTGAAGCTTTCTTT.

The V and J genes are TRBV7-6 and TRBJ2-5, with 9 bases lining up with TRBD2. V gave up 0 bases and J gave up 4 bases; unmatched junction bases: 0. The CDR3 contains 14 residues. Germline lookup yields CDR1 SGHVS and CDR2 FNYEAQ. The CDR3 DNA reads TGTGCCAGCAGCTTAGCACTAGCGGGAGAGACCCAGTACTTC. This gives the protein CASSLALAGETQYF.

V usage is TRBV5-6 and J usage is TRBJ1-5, with D possibly TRBD1 on 5 matching bases. This CDR3 has 15 residues. Germline CDR1 is SGHDT and CDR2 is YYEEEE. Trimming cost V 4 bases and J 2 bases, with 13 bases left between them. This chain's CDR3 is CASSPGGFGNQPQHF. In DNA, the CDR3 is TGTGCCAGCAGCCCGGGGGGGTTCGGCAATCAGCCCCAGCATTTT. Complete variable domain (other parts from reference TRBV5-6 and TRBJ1-5): DAGVTQSPTHLIKTRGQQVTLRCSPKSGHDTVSWYQQALGQGPQFIFQYYEEEERQRGNFPDRFSGHQFPNYSSELNVNALLLGDSALYLCASSPGGFGNQPQHFGDGTRLSIL.

The V gene is TRBV4-3, the J gene TRBJ1-5, with a tentative D call TRBD1 (5 bases). Trimming left V 8 bases short and J 3 bases short, with 8 bases between. This CDR3 has 12 amino acids. The germline CDR1 and CDR2 sequences are LGHNA and YSLEER. The CDR3, as DNA: TGCGCCAGCGACAGTGTCAATCAGCCCCAGCATTTT. Encoded protein: CASDSVNQPQHF.

A few counts support this clone. The gene calls are TRBV19 and TRBJ2-5; D possibly matches TRBD1 or TRBD2 (5 bases each). Germline CDR1 LNHDA, CDR2 SQIVND (reference sequence). The CDR3 totals 14 residues. Trimming removed 7 bases from V and 5 bases from J, with 17 bases in between. DNA for the CDR3: TGTGCCAGTACCCCCCCGGGACGGACGGAGACCCAGTACTTC. Residues: CASTPPGRTETQYF.

The chain couples TRBV28 to TRBJ1-4; a weak D match, TRBD1 (5 bases). The CDR3 sequence is 14 residues long. From germline, CDR1 is MDHEN and CDR2 SYDVKM. V was pared by 8 bases and J by 4 bases, with 14 bases between. The CDR3, as DNA: TGTGCCAGCTCCCGGGGCAGCCTTAATGAAAAACTGTTTTTT. Translated, it gives CASSRGSLNEKLFF.

The CDR3 coding sequence is TGTGCCATCAGGGACGGACTAGCGGAAGATACGCAGTATTTT. Translated, it gives CAIRDGLAEDTQYF. This chain links TRBV10-3 with TRBJ2-3, with 10 bases fitting TRBD2. The ends lost 6 bases at V and 5 bases at J; junction bases unmatched: 5. The length of the CDR3 is 14 residues. From germline, CDR1 is ENHRY and CDR2 SYGVKD.

A few counts support this clone. The chain employs TRBV11-1 and TRBJ2-5; D may match TRBD1 or TRBD2 (5 bases each). Germline V gene data show CDR1 as SGHAT and CDR2 as FQDESV (reference sequence). This CDR3 has 15 residues. V gave up 4 bases and J gave up 5 bases, with 17 bases separating them. This CDR3 is CASSSAGTPEETQYF. The CDR3 bases are TGTGCCAGCAGCTCAGCCGGGACCCCTGAGGAGACCCAGTACTTC.

The chain carries TRBV9 and TRBJ1-1; D ambiguous. The CDR3 covers 13 residues. CDR1 is SGDLS, CDR2 YYNGEE, per germline. V was cut by 1 base and J by 7 bases, with 11 bases left in between. This CDR3 is CASSVRSVDEAFF. CDR3 DNA: TGTGCCAGCAGCGTAAGGTCAGTAGATGAAGCTTTCTTT.